This is a list of T cell receptor beta chains from one sample in a study of beta chain features in type 1 diabetes. Only in-frame clones appear in the TCRdb table, and some are missing; sequencing was by immunoSEQ multiplex PCR. The data contain around 450,000 clones, 10% to 12% of them seen just once; the ten biggest clones take up approximately 0.045%. The sequenced sample was naive CD4+ T cells from blood. The origin of the receptors is a woman aged 18-29 years in good health. The CDR3 runs from the conserved cysteine through the conserved F or W. Each record gives: CDR3 protein, J gene, V gene.

CASSSPGHGETQYF,TRBJ2-5,TRBV7-9
CASSVEVTLISTEAFF,TRBJ1-1,TRBV9
CASSLAGASTDTQYF,TRBJ2-3,TRBV5-4
CATSLGSSKLFF,TRBJ1-4,TRBV15
CASSHPGRNYGYTF,TRBJ1-2,TRBV23-1
CATSRGQGKKTQYF,TRBJ2-5,TRBV15
CASEAGGMNTEAFF,TRBJ1-1,TRBV7-2
CSASRGYGYTF,TRBJ1-2,TRBV20-1
CASSLVGQGENIQYF,TRBJ2-4,TRBV5-1
CASSLGDRFYGYTF,TRBJ1-2,TRBV5-1
CSVTTGFSNQPQHF,TRBJ1-5,TRBV29-1
CAWSGGIEQFF,TRBJ2-1,TRBV30
CASSQGRDRKTYEQYF,TRBJ2-7,TRBV4-3
CASSFSAGSADTQYF,TRBJ2-3,TRBV9
CASSITAPTGQETQYF,TRBJ2-5,TRBV19
CASSHGLLGEKLFF,TRBJ1-4,TRBV4-3
CASSQDVSTDTQYF,TRBJ2-3,TRBV5-5
CASSQETEGTQYF,TRBJ2-3,TRBV4-2
CASRDSGANVLTF,TRBJ2-6,TRBV25-1
CASSRRTWVTSGRSYQDHEQYF,TRBJ2-7,TRBV27
CASSLGRLAGNSPDTQYF,TRBJ2-3,TRBV5-1
CASPPNLNQPQHF,TRBJ1-5,TRBV28
CASSVEPQRQETQYF,TRBJ2-5,TRBV9
CASSVAGGRRAFF,TRBJ1-1,TRBV9
CASSQNPGPVALGNTIYF,TRBJ1-3,TRBV4-3
CASRRRQGSQAFF,TRBJ1-1,TRBV7-9
CASSRGVQETQYF,TRBJ2-5,TRBV5-1
CASARLGQKNIQYF,TRBJ2-4,TRBV18
CASSLGPGELFF,TRBJ2-2,TRBV7-2
CSVGSPAVQGYTF,TRBJ1-2,TRBV29-1
CATSRAQGSETQYF,TRBJ2-5,TRBV15
CASSPPQSSTDTQYF,TRBJ2-3,TRBV18
CASSRQSGTRVLETQYF,TRBJ2-5,TRBV2
CASSLVPSDPFGFF,TRBJ2-1,TRBV7-2
CATSSQGGSQGRYEQYF,TRBJ2-7,TRBV15
CASGLATVGSQYF,TRBJ2-3,TRBV12-5
CASSRTSNTDTQYF,TRBJ2-3,TRBV5-1
CASSLFGQGGTDTQYF,TRBJ2-3,TRBV5-6
CASSPPRAGSYEQYF,TRBJ2-7,TRBV7-2
CASSPMWPPYEQYF,TRBJ2-7,TRBV13
CASSVGPNSWGYTF,TRBJ1-2,TRBV7-2
CAGSRDSSYEQYF,TRBJ2-7,TRBV30
CASSSRENNEQFF,TRBJ2-1,TRBV7-2
CASSGERGETQYF,TRBJ2-5,TRBV6-1
CASSVAEGHNEQFF,TRBJ2-1,TRBV9
CASSPRDTGYTF,TRBJ1-2,TRBV6-6